A single sample gave rise to the 29 T cell receptor beta chains below, sequenced in a study of T cell repertoires in cytomegalovirus infection. TCRdb re-called the reads with MiXCR, one entry per CDR3 protein. The data contain more than 350,000 distinct CDR3 sequences, roughly 31% of them singletons. Sequencing was carried out using PBMCs. The source of these receptors is a human donor in good health (CMV status not recorded). Some clones in this sample may be carry-over from other donors' samples.

The sample holds a few counts of this clonotype. The chain carries TRBV7-9 and TRBJ1-5; the D is unclear. V lost 2 bases, J lost 6 bases, and 17 bases lay in between. Germline V CDR1 and CDR2: SEHNR, FQNEAQ (reference sequence). The CDR3 covers 16 residues. Written as DNA, the CDR3 is TGTGCCAGCAGCTTATCGAATTTGGATCGTTCTCAGCCCCAGCATTTT. It is translated as CASSLSNLDRSQPQHF.

This clonotype showed up many times. V usage is TRBV6-1 and J usage is TRBJ2-7; D is possibly TRBD1 (6 bases). V was shortened by 0 bases and J by 2 bases, with 8 bases between the two germline ends. CDR3 length: 14 residues. Germline values: CDR1 MNHNS, CDR2 SASEGT. The CDR3, as DNA: TGTGCCAGCAGTGAAGCCTGGGGGCCCTACGAGCAGTACTTC. It codes for CASSEAWGPYEQYF.

The chain is built from TRBV6-1 and TRBJ2-7, with D perhaps matching TRBD1 or TRBD2 (5 bases each). The CDR3 contains 14 residues. Looked up from germline, CDR1 is MNHNS and CDR2 is SASEGT. The V and J ends lost 6 bases and 2 bases respectively, with 14 bases between them. CDR3 sequence (DNA): TGTGCCAGCAGCCACGGGGCCGCCGCCTACGAGCAGTACTTC. Translation: CASSHGAAAYEQYF.

This clonotype was detected many times. The chain has TRBV7-2 and TRBJ2-2; TRBD1 is a possible D gene (5 bases). Trimming shortened V by 3 bases and J by 1 base, and 9 bases separated the two germline ends. The CDR3 contains 15 residues. The germline V gene has CDR1 SGHTA and CDR2 FQGNSA. Written as DNA, the CDR3 is TGTGCCAGCAGCTTTGCAGGGCGGAACACCGGGGAGCTGTTTTTT. Translation: CASSFAGRNTGELFF.

This sequence joins TRBV4-1 and TRBJ2-5, with D perhaps matching TRBD2 (5 bases). The CDR3 contains 14 residues. In germline, CDR1 is MGHRA, CDR2 YSYEKL. Deletions cut 1 base from V and 3 bases from J, with 9 bases between. CDR3 protein: CASSQAGKKETQYF. CDR3 coding DNA: TGCGCCAGCAGCCAAGCGGGGAAGAAAGAGACCCAGTACTTC.

V gene TRBV7-8 combines with J gene TRBJ2-7; TRBD1 aligns across 9 bases. The CDR3 contains 15 residues. Trimming removed 5 bases from V and 4 bases from J; junction bases left unmatched: 9. Germline V CDR1 and CDR2: SGHVS, FQNEAQ. CDR3 sequence reads: CASSVRGTGRYEQYF. The CDR3 DNA follows: TGTGCCAGCAGCGTTAGGGGGACAGGGCGGTACGAGCAGTACTTC.

The chain joins TRBV6-5 to TRBJ2-1; D might be TRBD1 (5 bases). CDR1 is MNHEY, CDR2 SVGAGI, per germline. Trimming removed 2 bases from V and 7 bases from J, with 24 bases in between. The CDR3 has 18 amino acids. The CDR3 spells CASSYTVPGITHRNEQFF. In nucleotides, the CDR3 is TGTGCCAGCAGTTACACCGTTCCAGGGATAACACATCGGAATGAGCAGTTCTTC.

The rearrangement uses TRBV4-1 and TRBJ2-3; 10 nucleotides line up with TRBD1. Germline-derived CDR1 and CDR2 are MGHRA and YSYEKL. The ends lost 2 bases at V and 4 bases at J; junction bases unmatched: 6. This CDR3 has 16 amino acids. In DNA form, the CDR3 reads TGCGCCAGCAGCCAAATGGGACAGGGGTTCCCAGATACGCAGTATTTT. Translating it yields CASSQMGQGFPDTQYF.

The CDR3 protein is CSVEREQFF. Here the CDR3 DNA reads TGCAGCGTTGAAAGGGAGCAGTTCTTC. This rearrangement joins TRBV29-1 to TRBJ2-1, with D unclear. Germline CDR1 is SQVTM and CDR2 is ANQGSEA. This CDR3 is built from 9 residues. Trimming took 2 bases from V and 10 from J, leaving 3 bases between them.

J is TRBJ1-1 and V is TRBV4-1; a possible D gene is TRBD1 (6 bases). Germline values: CDR1 MGHRA, CDR2 YSYEKL. The CDR3 has 15 residues. Trimming took off 1 base at V and 3 bases at J, with 12 bases between the two ends. CDR3 residues: CASSQVGAQDTEAFF. The CDR3 DNA follows: TGCGCCAGCAGCCAAGTGGGGGCCCAGGACACTGAAGCTTTCTTT.

The rearrangement joins TRBV7-2 to TRBJ1-4, with D uncertain. There are 17 residues in the CDR3. The V end lost 4 bases, the J end lost 0 bases, and 15 bases lay between the germline ends. Germline V gene sequence: CDR1 SGHTA, CDR2 FQGNSA. CDR3 nucleotide sequence: TGTGCCAGCAGCTCATCAGGCGTAATTGCAACTAATGAAAAACTGTTTTTT. It specifies CASSSSGVIATNEKLFF.

This clonotype was detected only a few times. V is TRBV24-1 and J is TRBJ2-7; no clear D. CDR1 KGHDR and CDR2 SFDVKD come from the germline V gene. The CDR3 sequence is 11 residues long. Trimming took 6 bases from V and 3 from J, leaving 5 bases between them. This chain's CDR3 is CATSQNYEQYF. The CDR3 bases are TGTGCCACCAGTCAAAACTACGAGCAGTACTTC.

This chain uses TRBV12-3 or TRBV12-4 with TRBJ1-2, with a possible D match to TRBD1 (5 bases). The CDR3 sequence is 13 residues long. V lost 8 bases to trimming and J lost 4 bases, with 14 bases between them. The DNA of the CDR3 is TGTGCCAGCCGTTGGGGGACCTCCTATGGCTACACCTTC. Amino acid sequence: CASRWGTSYGYTF.

The V call is TRBV12-5, the J call TRBJ1-1; no definite D call. From germline, CDR1 is LGHNT and CDR2 FRNRAP. Trimming took 7 bases from V and 0 from J, leaving 9 bases between them. The CDR3 length is 13 residues. The CDR3 region has the DNA TGTGCTAGTGCATTCCGGGTGAACACTGAAGCTTTCTTT. Translation: CASAFRVNTEAFF. Supplemented by reference TRBV12-5 and TRBJ1-1, the full variable domain reads DARVTQTPRHKVTEMGQEVTMRCQPILGHNTVFWYRQTMMQGLELLAYFRNRAPLDDSGMPKDRFSAEMPDATLATLKIQPSEPRDSAVYFCASAFRVNTEAFFGQGTRLTVV.

This clonotype turned up a few times. The V call is TRBV7-2, the J call TRBJ1-6; D is perhaps TRBD1 (6 bases). Looked up from germline, CDR1 is SGHTA and CDR2 is FQGNSA. The CDR3 has 13 amino acids. V lost 6 bases to trimming and J lost 10 bases, with 13 bases between them. CDR3 loop: CASSGGGRSPLHF. The CDR3 DNA sequence: TGTGCCAGCAGTGGGGGGGGGCGGTCACCCCTCCACTTT.

As regards this clonotype: This may come from a read error, since a much larger clone is one base off. J is TRBJ1-6 and V is TRBV7-3; no reliable D call. The CDR3 spans 18 residues. Germline-derived CDR1 and CDR2 are SGHTA and FQGTGA. In DNA, the CDR3 is TGTTCCAGCAGCTTATTGACACCCGCTAGCTCCTATAATTCACCCCTCCACTTT. It codes for CSSSLLTPASSYNSPLHF.

In this sample, this clonotype turned up many times. The gene calls are TRBV7-9 and TRBJ1-1; D is unresolved. V was trimmed by 5 bases and J by 0 bases, leaving 13 bases between them. CDR1 SEHNR and CDR2 FQNEAQ come from the germline V gene (reference sequence). The CDR3 extends over 15 amino acids. CDR3: CASSRTGNMNTEAFF. Here the CDR3 DNA reads TGTGCCAGCAGCCGAACCGGGAACATGAACACTGAAGCTTTCTTT.

In this sample, this clonotype turned up a few times. The chain couples TRBV6-2 or TRBV6-3 to TRBJ1-2; D might be TRBD1 (6 bases). The CDR3 totals 13 residues. The ends were cut back, 2 bases at V and 10 bases at J, with 14 bases in the middle. Germline V gene lookup returns CDR1 MNHEY and CDR2 SVGEGT. The CDR3 region has the DNA TGTGCCAGCAGTTACACGACAGGTACGGCCTACACCTTC. Amino acid sequence: CASSYTTGTAYTF.

This clonotype was counted ten times or more. Here the CDR3 reads CASSSTGTGAYEQYF. In DNA form, the CDR3 reads TGTGCCAGCAGCTCAACCGGGACAGGGGCCTACGAGCAGTACTTC. V and J are TRBV7-8 and TRBJ2-7; 10 bases map to TRBD1. Looked up from germline, CDR1 is SGHVS and CDR2 is FQNEAQ. J gave up 2 bases and V 4 bases, and 5 bases lay outside the gene matches. The CDR3 spans 15 residues. Looking up the rest from reference TRBV7-8 and TRBJ2-7 gives the full variable domain: GAGVSQSPRYKVAKRGQDVALRCDPISGHVSLFWYQQALGQGPEFLTYFQNEAQLDKSGLPSDRFFAERPEGSVSTLKIQRTQQEDSAVYLCASSSTGTGAYEQYFGPGTRLTVT.

This clonotype has more than one count but fewer than ten. This chain links TRBV11-2 with TRBJ1-1, with 7 bases lining up with TRBD1. The CDR3 sequence is 16 residues long. V lost 5 bases, J lost 3 bases, and 12 bases stayed unmatched. Per germline, CDR1 SGHAT and CDR2 FQNNGV. Written as DNA, the CDR3 is TGTGCCAGCAGCATCCCAGACAGGGCGTCTGACACTGAAGCTTTCTTT. Protein sequence: CASSIPDRASDTEAFF.

The rearrangement uses TRBV6-2 or TRBV6-3 and TRBJ1-5, with 7 bases identical to TRBD1. This CDR3 has 16 amino acids. V gave up 4 bases and J gave up 7 bases; unmatched junction bases: 13. The germline gives CDR1 MNHEY, CDR2 SVGEGT. The CDR3 region has the DNA TGTGCCAGCAGTTCCCCCGATGACAGGGAGAAACAGCCCCAGCATTTT. Translated: CASSSPDDREKQPQHF.

The chain couples TRBV7-3 to TRBJ2-2, with D unclear. This CDR3 comprises 14 residues. The germline CDR1 and CDR2 sequences are SGHTA and FQGTGA. Trimming cost V 6 bases and J 0 bases, with 8 bases left between them. CDR3 nucleotide sequence: TGTGCCAGCAGTGTGGGGACGAACACCGGGGAGCTGTTTTTT. Translating it yields CASSVGTNTGELFF.

This clonotype was detected ten times or more. The chain combines TRBV7-2 with TRBJ1-1; unclear D gene. This CDR3 is 15 amino acids long. In germline, CDR1 is SGHTA, CDR2 FQGNSA. Trimming left V 2 bases short and J 0 bases short, with 10 bases between. In nucleotides, the CDR3 is TGTGCCAGCAGCTTATGGCGTACCATGAACACTGAAGCTTTCTTT. Encoded protein: CASSLWRTMNTEAFF. The whole variable domain, remainder taken from reference TRBV7-2 and TRBJ1-1, is GAGVSQSPSNKVTEKGKDVELRCDPISGHTALYWYRQSLGQGLEFLIYFQGNSAPDKSGLPSDRFSAERTGGSVSTLTIQRTQQEDSAVYLCASSLWRTMNTEAFFGQGTRLTVV.

This clonotype was seen at least ten times. The chain links TRBV7-2 to TRBJ1-2; D is unresolved. Between the trimmed V and J ends, which lost 2 bases and 1 base, there was a span of 11 bases. Per germline, CDR1 SGHTA and CDR2 FQGNSA. This CDR3 region has 15 residues. In nucleotides, the CDR3 is TGTGCCAGCAGCTTACGGTTTCCTGGTAACTATGGCTACACCTTC. Its translation is CASSLRFPGNYGYTF.

Points on this clonotype: A junction end diverges from the germline sequence, so it may reflect a read error. The rearrangement links TRBV12-3 or TRBV12-4 to TRBJ1-1; perhaps TRBD1 as D (6 bases). This CDR3 is built from 12 residues. The CDR3 is CASSPDRSLPVF. CDR3 sequence (DNA): TGTGCCAGCAGTCCAGACAGGTCCCTCCCGGTATTT.

This chain joins TRBV7-9 and TRBJ2-5, with a tentative D call TRBD2 (5 bases). The CDR3 sequence is 16 residues long. Germline CDR1 is SEHNR and CDR2 is FQNEAQ (reference sequence). Deletions cut 5 bases from V and 2 bases from J, with 18 bases between. CDR3 sequence reads: CASSRPGLAEQETQYF. The CDR3, as DNA: TGTGCCAGCAGCCGCCCGGGCCTAGCAGAGCAAGAGACCCAGTACTTC.

This clonotype was picked up many times. The rearrangement joins TRBV28 to TRBJ1-2, with 7 bases identical to TRBD1. Germline loops: CDR1 MDHEN, CDR2 SYDVKM. The trim removed 3 bases at V and 14 bases at J, leaving 15 bases unmatched. This CDR3 has 14 residues. The CDR3 is CASSFAVVGTEQTF. CDR3 DNA sequence: TGTGCCAGCAGTTTCGCCGTGGTGGGGACAGAGCAAACCTTC.

Comments on this clonotype: Lacking the conserved final phenylalanine or tryptophan, this CDR3 likely reflects a read error. The V call is TRBV7-2, the J call TRBJ2-1; 10 bases map to TRBD2. Germline loops: CDR1 SGHTA, CDR2 FQGNSA. CDR3 length: 16 residues. V gave up 3 bases and J gave up 2 bases; unmatched junction bases: 4. DNA of the CDR3: TGTGCCAGCAGCTTGAGCGGGGGGGCCGCCTACAATGAGCAGTTCTTA. It specifies CASSLSGGAAYNEQFL.

This clonotype has a count of ten or more. The V gene is TRBV7-2, the J gene TRBJ2-2; 7 bases are a match to TRBD1. The V gene's germline CDR1 is SGHTA and CDR2 FQGNSA. V shed 6 bases and J 5 bases; nucleotides not matched to a gene: 3. The CDR3 sequence is 13 residues long. The CDR3 sequence is CASSPTGTGELFF. As DNA, the CDR3 is TGTGCCAGCAGTCCGACAGGGACCGGGGAGCTGTTTTTT.